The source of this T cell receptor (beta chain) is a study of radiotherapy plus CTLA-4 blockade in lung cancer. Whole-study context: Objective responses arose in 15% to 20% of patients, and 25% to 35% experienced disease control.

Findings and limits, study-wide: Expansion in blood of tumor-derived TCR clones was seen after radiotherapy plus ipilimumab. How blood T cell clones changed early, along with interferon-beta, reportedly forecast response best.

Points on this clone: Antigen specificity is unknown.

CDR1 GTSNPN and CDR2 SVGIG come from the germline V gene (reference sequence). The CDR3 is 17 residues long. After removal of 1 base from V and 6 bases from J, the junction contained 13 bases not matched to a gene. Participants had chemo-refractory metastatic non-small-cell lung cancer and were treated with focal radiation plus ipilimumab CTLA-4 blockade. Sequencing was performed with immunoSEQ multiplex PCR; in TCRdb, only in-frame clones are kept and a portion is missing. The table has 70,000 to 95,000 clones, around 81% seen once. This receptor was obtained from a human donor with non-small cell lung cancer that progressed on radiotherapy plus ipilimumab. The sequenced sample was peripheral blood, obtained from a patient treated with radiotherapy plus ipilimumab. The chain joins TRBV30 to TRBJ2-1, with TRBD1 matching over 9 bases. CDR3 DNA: TGTGCCTGGAGTGCCGGACAGGGGTACCCGGGGGGCAATGAGCAGTTCTTC. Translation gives CAWSAGQGYPGGNEQFF. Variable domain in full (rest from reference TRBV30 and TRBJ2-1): SQTIHQWPATLVQPVGSPLSLECTVEGTSNPNLYWYRQAAGRGLQLLFYSVGIGQISSEVPQNLSASRPQDRQFILSSKKLLLSDSGFYLCAWSAGQGYPGGNEQFFGPGTRLTVL.